The entry below describes one T cell receptor (beta chain). This CDR3 has 15 amino acids. V was clipped by 0 bases and J by 6 bases, with 11 bases between them. The germline CDR1 and CDR2 sequences are MNHNY and SVGAGI (reference sequence). The data belong to a study of OX40 agonist ivuxolimab in advanced cancers. Data came from immunoSEQ multiplex PCR; TCRdb stores just in-frame clones and leaves some out. Of 48,000 or so clones in the sample, about 81% are singletons; the top ten hold around 7.8%. This specimen consisted of CD4+ or CD8+ T cells sorted from blood, obtained in a trial of the OX40 agonist ivuxolimab. The rearrangement joins TRBV6-6 to TRBJ1-4, with D perhaps matching TRBD1 (5 bases). This TCR derives from an adult with an advanced solid tumor such as melanoma, head and neck, liver or kidney cancer. The DNA of the CDR3 is TGTGCCAGCAGTTACTCCGGGGCGTCAGATGAAAAACTGTTTTTT. Its translation is CASSYSGASDEKLFF.